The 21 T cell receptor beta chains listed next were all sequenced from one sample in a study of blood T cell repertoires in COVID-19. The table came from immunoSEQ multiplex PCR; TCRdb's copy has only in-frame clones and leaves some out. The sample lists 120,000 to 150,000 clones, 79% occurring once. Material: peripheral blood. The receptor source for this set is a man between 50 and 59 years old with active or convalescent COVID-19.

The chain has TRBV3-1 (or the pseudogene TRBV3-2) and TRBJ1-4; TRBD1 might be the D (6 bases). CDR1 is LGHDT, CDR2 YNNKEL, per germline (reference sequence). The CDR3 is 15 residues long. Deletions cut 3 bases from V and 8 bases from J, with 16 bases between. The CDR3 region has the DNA TGTGCCAGCAGCCATCCTAGGGGGGGCGAAGAAAAACTGTTTTTT. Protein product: CASSHPRGGEEKLFF.

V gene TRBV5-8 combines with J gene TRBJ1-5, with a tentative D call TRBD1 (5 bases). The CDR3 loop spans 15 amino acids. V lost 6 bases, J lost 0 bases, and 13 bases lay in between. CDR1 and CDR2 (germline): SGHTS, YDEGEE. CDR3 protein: CASIGGADSNQPQHF. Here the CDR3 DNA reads TGTGCCAGCATCGGGGGAGCGGATAGCAATCAGCCCCAGCATTTT.

The CDR3, as DNA: TGTGCCAGCAGTTCCCCGGGACTTCAGCCCCAGCATTTT. As protein: CASSSPGLQPQHF. This chain uses TRBV6-6 with TRBJ1-5, with a tentative D call TRBD1 (5 bases). V was cut by 4 bases and J by 6 bases, with 10 bases left in between. Germline assignment: CDR1 MNHNY and CDR2 SVGAGI (reference sequence). The CDR3 loop spans 13 amino acids.

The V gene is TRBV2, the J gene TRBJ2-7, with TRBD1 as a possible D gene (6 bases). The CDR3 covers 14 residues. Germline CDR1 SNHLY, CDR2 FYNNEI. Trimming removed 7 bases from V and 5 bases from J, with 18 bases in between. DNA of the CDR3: TGTGCCAGCAAAGGGGCAGGGGAAGGGAACGAGCAGTACTTC. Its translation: CASKGAGEGNEQYF.

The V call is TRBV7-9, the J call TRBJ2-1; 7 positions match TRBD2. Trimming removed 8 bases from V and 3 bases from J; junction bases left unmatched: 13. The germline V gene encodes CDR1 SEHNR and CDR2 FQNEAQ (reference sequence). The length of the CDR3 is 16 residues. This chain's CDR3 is CASHTLAGANYNEQFF. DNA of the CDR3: TGTGCCAGCCACACGTTGGCGGGAGCTAACTACAATGAGCAGTTCTTC.

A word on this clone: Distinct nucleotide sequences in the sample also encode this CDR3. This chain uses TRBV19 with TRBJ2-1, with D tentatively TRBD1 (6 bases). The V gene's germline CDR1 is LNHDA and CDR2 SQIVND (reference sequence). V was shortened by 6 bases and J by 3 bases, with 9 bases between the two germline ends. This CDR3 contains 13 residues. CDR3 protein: CASSSRGYNEQFF. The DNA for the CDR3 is TGTGCCAGTAGCTCCAGGGGCTACAATGAGCAGTTCTTC.

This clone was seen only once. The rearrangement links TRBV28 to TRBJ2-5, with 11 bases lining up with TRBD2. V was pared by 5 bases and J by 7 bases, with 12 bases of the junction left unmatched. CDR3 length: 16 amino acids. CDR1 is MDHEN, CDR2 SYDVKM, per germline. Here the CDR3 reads CASSRSPGLAARTQYF. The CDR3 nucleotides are TGTGCCAGCAGTCGGAGTCCGGGACTAGCGGCTCGGACCCAGTACTTC.

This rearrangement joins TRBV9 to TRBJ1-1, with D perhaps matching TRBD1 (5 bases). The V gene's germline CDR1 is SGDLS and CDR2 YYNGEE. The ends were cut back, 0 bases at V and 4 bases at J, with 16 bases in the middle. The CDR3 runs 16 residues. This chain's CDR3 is CASSVDGGGSGTEAFF. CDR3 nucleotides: TGTGCCAGCAGCGTAGATGGTGGGGGGTCGGGCACTGAAGCTTTCTTT.

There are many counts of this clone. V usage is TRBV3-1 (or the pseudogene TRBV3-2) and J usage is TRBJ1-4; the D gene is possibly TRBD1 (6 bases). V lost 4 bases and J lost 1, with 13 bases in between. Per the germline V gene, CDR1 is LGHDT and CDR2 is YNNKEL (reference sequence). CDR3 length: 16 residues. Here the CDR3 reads CASSLGQLLTNEKLFF. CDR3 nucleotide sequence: TGTGCCAGCAGCCTTGGACAGCTCTTAACTAATGAAAAACTGTTTTTT.

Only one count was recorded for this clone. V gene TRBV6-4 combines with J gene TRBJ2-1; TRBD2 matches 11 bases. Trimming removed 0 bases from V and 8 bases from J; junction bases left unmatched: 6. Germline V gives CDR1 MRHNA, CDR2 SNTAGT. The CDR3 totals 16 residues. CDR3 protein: CASSDSKLAGVDEQFF. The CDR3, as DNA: TGTGCCAGCAGTGACTCGAAACTAGCGGGAGTGGATGAGCAGTTCTTC.

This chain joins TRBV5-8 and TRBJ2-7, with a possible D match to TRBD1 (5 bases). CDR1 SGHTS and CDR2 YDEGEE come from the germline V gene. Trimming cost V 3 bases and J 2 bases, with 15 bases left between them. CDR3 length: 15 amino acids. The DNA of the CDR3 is TGTGCCAGCAGCTCCCGATCTGACAGTCCCTACGAGCAGTACTTC. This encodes CASSSRSDSPYEQYF.

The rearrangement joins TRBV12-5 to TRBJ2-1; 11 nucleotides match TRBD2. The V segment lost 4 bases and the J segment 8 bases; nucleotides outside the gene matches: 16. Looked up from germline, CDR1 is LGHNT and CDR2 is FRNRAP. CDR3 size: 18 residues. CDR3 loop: CASGSGTSGPGGLDEQFF. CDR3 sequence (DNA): TGTGCTAGTGGTTCTGGGACTAGCGGACCTGGAGGACTCGATGAGCAGTTCTTC.

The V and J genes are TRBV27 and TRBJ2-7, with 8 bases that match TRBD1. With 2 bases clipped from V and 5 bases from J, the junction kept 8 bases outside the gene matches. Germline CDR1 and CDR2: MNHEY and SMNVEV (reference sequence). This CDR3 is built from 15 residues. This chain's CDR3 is CASSLTGQGIDEQYF. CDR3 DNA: TGTGCCAGCAGTTTAACAGGACAGGGAATCGACGAGCAGTACTTC.

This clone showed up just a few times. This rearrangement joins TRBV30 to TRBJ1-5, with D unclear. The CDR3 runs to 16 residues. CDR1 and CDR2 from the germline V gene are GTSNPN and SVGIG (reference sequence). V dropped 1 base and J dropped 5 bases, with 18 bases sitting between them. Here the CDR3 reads CAWSAPVGYGYQPQHF. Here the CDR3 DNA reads TGTGCCTGGAGTGCCCCTGTCGGGTACGGGTATCAGCCCCAGCATTTT. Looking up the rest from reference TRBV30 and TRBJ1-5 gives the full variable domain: SQTIHQWPATLVQPVGSPLSLECTVEGTSNPNLYWYRQAAGRGLQLLFYSVGIGQISSEVPQNLSASRPQDRQFILSSKKLLLSDSGFYLCAWSAPVGYGYQPQHFGDGTRLSIL.

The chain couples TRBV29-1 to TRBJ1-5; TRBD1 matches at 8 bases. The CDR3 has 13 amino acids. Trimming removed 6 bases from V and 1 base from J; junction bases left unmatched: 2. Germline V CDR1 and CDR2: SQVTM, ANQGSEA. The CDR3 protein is CSVAGGSNQPQHF. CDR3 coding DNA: TGCAGCGTCGCAGGGGGCAGCAATCAGCCCCAGCATTTT.

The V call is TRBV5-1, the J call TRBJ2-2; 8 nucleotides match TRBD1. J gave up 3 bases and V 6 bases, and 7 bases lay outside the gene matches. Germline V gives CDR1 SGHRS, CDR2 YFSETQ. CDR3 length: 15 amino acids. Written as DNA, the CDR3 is TGCGCCAGCAAAATTACAGGGGGATACACCGGGGAGCTGTTTTTT. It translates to CASKITGGYTGELFF.

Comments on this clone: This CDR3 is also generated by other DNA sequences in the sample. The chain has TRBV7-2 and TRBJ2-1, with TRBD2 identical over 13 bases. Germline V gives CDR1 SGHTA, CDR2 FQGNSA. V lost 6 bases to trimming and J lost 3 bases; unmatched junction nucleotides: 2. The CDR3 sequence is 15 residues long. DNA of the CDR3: TGTGCCAGCAGGAGGACTAGCGGGAGCTACAATGAGCAGTTCTTC. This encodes CASRRTSGSYNEQFF. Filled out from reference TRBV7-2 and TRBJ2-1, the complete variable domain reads GAGVSQSPSNKVTEKGKDVELRCDPISGHTALYWYRQSLGQGLEFLIYFQGNSAPDKSGLPSDRFSAERTGGSVSTLTIQRTQQEDSAVYLCASRRTSGSYNEQFFGPGTRLTVL.

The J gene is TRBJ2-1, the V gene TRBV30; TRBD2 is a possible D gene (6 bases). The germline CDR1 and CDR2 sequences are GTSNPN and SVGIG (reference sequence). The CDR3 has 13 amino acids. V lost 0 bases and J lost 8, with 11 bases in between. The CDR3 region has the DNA TGTGCCTGGAGTGTCGGGAGACCCCATGAGCAGTTCTTC. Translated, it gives CAWSVGRPHEQFF.

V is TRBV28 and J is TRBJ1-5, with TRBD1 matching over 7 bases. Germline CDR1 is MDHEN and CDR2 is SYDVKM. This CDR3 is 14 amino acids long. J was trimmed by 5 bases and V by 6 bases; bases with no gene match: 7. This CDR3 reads CASSLTGLYQPQHF. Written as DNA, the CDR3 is TGTGCCAGCAGCTTGACAGGGCTGTATCAGCCCCAGCATTTT.

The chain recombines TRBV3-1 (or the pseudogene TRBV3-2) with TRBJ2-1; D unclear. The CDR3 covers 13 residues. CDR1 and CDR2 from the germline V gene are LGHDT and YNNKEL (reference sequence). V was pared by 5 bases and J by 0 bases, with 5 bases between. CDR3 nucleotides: TGTGCCAGCAGCAGGAGCTCCTACAATGAGCAGTTCTTC. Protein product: CASSRSSYNEQFF.

CDR3 in amino acids: CASSVTGYGEQYF. DNA of the CDR3: TGTGCCAGCAGTGTGACAGGGTACGGCGAGCAGTACTTC. The chain has TRBV12-3 or TRBV12-4 and TRBJ2-7, with 7 bases identical to TRBD1. This CDR3 spans 13 amino acids. V lost 5 bases to trimming and J lost 6 bases; unmatched junction nucleotides: 7.